The next 2 T cell receptor beta chains were all read from a single sample in a study of T cell clusters in autoimmune cytopenias. Each sample's input was around 250 ng genomic DNA, 30,000 to 45,000 genome equivalents. One tube held mixed TRB-A and TRB-B primer pools for touch-down PCR. TCRdb reprocessed the multiplex PCR reads and reports one entry per CDR3 protein, with no DNA. Recorded for this sample: fewer than 3,500 distinct CDR3 sequences. Specimen: peripheral blood. These receptors all come from a human donor with an autoimmune cytopenia or autoimmune hepatitis (not recorded which).

The chain recombines TRBV27 with TRBJ2-1; no DNA is available, so the TRBD1 call from TCRdb remains unchecked. Germline V gene lookup returns CDR1 MNHEY and CDR2 SMNVEV (reference sequence). The CDR3 has 15 residues. This chain's CDR3 is CASSPWGGRDNEQFF.

The V gene is TRBV28, the J gene TRBJ1-5. The CDR3 runs 13 residues. Germline V gene sequence: CDR1 MDHEN, CDR2 SYDVKM. The CDR3 loop is CASSEDGNQPQHF.